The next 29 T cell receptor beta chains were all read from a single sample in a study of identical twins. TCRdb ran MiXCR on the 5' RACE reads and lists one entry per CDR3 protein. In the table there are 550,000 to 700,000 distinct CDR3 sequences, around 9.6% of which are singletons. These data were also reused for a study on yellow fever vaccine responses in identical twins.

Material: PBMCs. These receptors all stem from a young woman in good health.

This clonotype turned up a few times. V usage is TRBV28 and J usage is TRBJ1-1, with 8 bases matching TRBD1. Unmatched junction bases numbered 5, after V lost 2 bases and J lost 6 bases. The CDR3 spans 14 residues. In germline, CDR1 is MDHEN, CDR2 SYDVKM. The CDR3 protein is CASSLQGAHAEAFF. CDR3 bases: TGTGCCAGCAGTTTACAGGGGGCCCACGCTGAAGCTTTCTTT.

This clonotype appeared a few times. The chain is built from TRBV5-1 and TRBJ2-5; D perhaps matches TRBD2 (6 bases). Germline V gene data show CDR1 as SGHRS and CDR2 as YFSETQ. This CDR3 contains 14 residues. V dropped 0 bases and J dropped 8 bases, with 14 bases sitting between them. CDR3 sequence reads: CASSLDSGEPTQYF. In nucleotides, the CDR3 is TGCGCCAGCAGCTTGGATTCGGGGGAGCCAACCCAGTACTTC.

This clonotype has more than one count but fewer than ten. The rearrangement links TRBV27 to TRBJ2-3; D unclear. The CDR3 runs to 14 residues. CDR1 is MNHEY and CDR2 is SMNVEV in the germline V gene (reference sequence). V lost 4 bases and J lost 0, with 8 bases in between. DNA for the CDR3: TGTGCCAGCAGTTCCCCCTCTAGCACAGATACGCAGTATTTT. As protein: CASSSPSSTDTQYF.

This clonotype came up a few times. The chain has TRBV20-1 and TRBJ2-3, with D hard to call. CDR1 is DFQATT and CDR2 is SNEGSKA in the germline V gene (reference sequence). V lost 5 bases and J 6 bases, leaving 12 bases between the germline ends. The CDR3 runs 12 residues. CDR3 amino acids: CSALAIRDTQYF. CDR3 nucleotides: TGCAGTGCTTTAGCAATTCGGGATACGCAGTATTTT.

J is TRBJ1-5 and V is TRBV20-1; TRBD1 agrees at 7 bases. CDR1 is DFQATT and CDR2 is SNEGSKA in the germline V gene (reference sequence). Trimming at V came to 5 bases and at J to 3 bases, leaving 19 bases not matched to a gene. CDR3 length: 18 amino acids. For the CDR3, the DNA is TGCAGTGCTGGAGGGGGCGGCATAACGTACACCATCAATCAGCCCCAGCATTTT. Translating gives CSAGGGGITYTINQPQHF.

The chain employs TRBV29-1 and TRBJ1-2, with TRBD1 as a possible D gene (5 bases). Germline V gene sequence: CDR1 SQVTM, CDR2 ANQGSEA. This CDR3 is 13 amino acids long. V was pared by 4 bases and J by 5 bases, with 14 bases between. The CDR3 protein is CSVGTGLDYGYTF. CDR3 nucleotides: TGCAGCGTTGGAACGGGACTCGATTATGGCTACACCTTC.

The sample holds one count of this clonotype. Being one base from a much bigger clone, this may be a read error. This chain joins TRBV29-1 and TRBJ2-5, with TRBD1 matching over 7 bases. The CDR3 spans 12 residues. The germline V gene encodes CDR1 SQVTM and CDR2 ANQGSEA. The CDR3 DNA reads TGCAGCGCGGGACAGATTCAAGAGTCCCAGTACTTC. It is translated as CSAGQIQESQYF.

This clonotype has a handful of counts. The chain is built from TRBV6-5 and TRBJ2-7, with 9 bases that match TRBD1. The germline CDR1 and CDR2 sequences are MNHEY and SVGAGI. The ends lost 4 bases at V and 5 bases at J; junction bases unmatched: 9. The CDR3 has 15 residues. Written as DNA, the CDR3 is TGTGCCAGCAGTTGGGACACGACAGGGGGAAACGAGCAGTACTTC. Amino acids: CASSWDTTGGNEQYF.

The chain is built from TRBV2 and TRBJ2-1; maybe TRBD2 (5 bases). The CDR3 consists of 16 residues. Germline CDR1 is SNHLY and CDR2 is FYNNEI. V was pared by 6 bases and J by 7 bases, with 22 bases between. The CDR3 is CASRPNTGSPGNEQFF. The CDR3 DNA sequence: TGTGCCAGCAGACCCAATACGGGGTCCCCTGGAAATGAGCAGTTCTTC.

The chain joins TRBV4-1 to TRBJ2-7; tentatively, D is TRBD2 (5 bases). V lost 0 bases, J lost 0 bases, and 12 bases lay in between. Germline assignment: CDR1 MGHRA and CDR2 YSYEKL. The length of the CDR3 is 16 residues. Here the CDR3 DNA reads TGCGCCAGCAGCCAAGAGGAGGCTAGTCTCTCCTACGAGCAGTACTTC. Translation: CASSQEEASLSYEQYF.

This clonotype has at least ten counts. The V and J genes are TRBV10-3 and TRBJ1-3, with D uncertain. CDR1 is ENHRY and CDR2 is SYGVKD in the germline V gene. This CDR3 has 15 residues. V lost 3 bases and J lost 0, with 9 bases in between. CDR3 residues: CAISESGPSGNTIYF. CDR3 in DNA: TGTGCCATCAGTGAATCTGGCCCCTCTGGAAACACCATATATTTT.

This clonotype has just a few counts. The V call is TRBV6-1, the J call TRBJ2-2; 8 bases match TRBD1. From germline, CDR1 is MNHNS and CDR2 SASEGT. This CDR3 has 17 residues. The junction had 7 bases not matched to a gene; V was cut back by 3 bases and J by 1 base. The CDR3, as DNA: TGTGCCAGCAGTGAGGACAGGGCCTTCTGGAACACCGGGGAGCTGTTTTTT. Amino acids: CASSEDRAFWNTGELFF.

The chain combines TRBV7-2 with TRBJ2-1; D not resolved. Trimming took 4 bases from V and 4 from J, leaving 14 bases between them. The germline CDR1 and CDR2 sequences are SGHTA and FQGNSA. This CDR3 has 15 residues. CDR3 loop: CASSSSAGPYNEQFF. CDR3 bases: TGTGCCAGCAGCTCTTCGGCAGGTCCGTACAATGAGCAGTTCTTC.

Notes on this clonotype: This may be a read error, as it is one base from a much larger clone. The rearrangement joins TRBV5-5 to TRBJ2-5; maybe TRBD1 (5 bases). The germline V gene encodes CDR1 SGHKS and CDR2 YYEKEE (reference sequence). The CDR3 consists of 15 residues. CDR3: CASSSEAGLSETQDF. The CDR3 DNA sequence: TGTGCCAGCAGCTCTGAGGCAGGGCTGAGCGAGACCCAGGACTTC.

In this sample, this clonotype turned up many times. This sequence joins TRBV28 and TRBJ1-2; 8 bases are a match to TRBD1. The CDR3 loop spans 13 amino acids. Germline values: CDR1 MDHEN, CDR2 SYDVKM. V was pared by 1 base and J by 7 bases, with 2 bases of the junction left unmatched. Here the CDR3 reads CASSLSDRGGYTF. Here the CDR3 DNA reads TGTGCCAGCAGTTTATCCGACAGGGGTGGCTACACCTTC.

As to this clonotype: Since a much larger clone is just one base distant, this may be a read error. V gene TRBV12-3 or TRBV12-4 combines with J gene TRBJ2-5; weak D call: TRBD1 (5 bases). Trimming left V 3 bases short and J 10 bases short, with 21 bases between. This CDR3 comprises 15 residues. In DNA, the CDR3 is TGTGCCAGCAGTTTCCGCAAGGGGCTTGGAAAGGGCCAGTACTTC. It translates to CASSFRKGLGKGQYF.

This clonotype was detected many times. DNA of the CDR3: TGTGCCATCAGTGAGGGATTGGGAGCCTCCTACGAGCAGTACTTC. Its translation is CAISEGLGASYEQYF. The gene calls are TRBV10-3 and TRBJ2-7; maybe TRBD2 (5 bases). V shed 2 bases and J shed 0 bases, with 11 bases lying between them. This CDR3 comprises 15 residues. Germline V gives CDR1 ENHRY, CDR2 SYGVKD.

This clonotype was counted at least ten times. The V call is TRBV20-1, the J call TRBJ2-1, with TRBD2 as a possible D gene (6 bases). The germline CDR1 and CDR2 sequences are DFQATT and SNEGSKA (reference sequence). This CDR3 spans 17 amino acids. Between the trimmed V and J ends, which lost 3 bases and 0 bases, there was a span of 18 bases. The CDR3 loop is CSASFSLGRSSYNEQFF. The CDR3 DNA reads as TGCAGTGCTAGCTTTAGTCTTGGGAGGAGCTCCTACAATGAGCAGTTCTTC.

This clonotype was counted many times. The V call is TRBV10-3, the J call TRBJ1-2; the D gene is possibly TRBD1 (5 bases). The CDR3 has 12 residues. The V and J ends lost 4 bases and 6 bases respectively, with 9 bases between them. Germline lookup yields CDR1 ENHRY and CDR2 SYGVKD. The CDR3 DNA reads TGTGCCATCAGTGGAGGGGATGATGGCTACACCTTC. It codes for CAISGGDDGYTF.

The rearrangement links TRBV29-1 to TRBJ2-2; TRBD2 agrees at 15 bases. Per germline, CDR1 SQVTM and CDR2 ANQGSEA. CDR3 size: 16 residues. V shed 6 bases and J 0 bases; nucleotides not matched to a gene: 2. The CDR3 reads CSVGLAGGTNTGELFF. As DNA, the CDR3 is TGCAGCGTAGGACTAGCGGGAGGGACGAACACCGGGGAGCTGTTTTTT.

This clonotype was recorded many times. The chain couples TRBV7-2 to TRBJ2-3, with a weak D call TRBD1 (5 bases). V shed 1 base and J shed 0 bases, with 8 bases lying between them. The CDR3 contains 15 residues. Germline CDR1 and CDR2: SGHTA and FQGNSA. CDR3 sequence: CASSLDRHSTDTQYF. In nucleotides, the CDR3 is TGTGCCAGCAGCTTAGACAGGCATAGCACAGATACGCAGTATTTT.

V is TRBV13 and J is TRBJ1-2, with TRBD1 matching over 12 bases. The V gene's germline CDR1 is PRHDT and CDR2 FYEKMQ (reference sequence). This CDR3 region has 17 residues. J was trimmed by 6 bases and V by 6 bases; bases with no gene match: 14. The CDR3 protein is CASSRPGQGAMKDGYTF. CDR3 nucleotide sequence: TGTGCCAGCAGTCGGCCGGGACAGGGGGCTATGAAGGATGGCTACACCTTC.

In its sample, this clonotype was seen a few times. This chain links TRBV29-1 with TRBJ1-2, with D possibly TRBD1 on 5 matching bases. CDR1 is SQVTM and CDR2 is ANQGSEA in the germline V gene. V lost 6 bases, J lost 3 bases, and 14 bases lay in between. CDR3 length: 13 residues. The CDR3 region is CSVGDVGDYGYTF. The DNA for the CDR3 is TGCAGCGTAGGGGACGTAGGGGACTATGGCTACACCTTC. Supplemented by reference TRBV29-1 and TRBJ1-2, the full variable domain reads SAVISQKPSRDICQRGTSLTIQCQVDSQVTMMFWYRQQPGQSLTLIATANQGSEATYESGFVIDKFPISRPNLTFSTLTVSNMSPEDSSIYLCSVGDVGDYGYTFGSGTRLTVV.

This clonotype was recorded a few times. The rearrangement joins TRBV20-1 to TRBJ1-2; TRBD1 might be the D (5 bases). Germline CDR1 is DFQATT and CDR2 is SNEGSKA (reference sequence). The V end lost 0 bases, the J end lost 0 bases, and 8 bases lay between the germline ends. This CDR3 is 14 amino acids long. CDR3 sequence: CSARETTANYGYTF. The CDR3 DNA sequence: TGCAGTGCTAGAGAGACGACAGCTAACTATGGCTACACCTTC.

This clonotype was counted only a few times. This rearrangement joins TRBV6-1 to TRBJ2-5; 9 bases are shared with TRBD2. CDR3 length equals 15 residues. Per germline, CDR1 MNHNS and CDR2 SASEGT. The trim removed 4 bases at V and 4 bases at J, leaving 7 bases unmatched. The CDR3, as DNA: TGTGCCAGCAGTGTCCTTAGCGGGGGAGGAGAGACCCAGTACTTC. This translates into CASSVLSGGGETQYF.

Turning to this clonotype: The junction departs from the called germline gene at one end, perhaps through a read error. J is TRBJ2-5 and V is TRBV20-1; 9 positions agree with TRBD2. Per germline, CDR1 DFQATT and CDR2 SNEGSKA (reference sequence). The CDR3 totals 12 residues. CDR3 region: CRPGLAQGTQYF. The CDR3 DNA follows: TGCAGACCGGGACTAGCTCAAGGGACCCAGTACTTC.

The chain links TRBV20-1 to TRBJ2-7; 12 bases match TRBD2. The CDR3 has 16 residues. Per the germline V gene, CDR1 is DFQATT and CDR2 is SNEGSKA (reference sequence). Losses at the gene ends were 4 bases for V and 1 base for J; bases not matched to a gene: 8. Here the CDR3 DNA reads TGCAGTGCTAAGGCGACTAGCGGGAGATCTTCCTACGAGCAGTACTTC. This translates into CSAKATSGRSSYEQYF.

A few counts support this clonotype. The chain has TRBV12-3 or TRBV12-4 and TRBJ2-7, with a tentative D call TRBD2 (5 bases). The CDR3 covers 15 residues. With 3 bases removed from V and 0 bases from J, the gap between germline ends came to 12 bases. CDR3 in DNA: TGTGCCAGCAGTTTTGAGGGAGCCCGCTCCTACGAGCAGTACTTC. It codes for CASSFEGARSYEQYF.

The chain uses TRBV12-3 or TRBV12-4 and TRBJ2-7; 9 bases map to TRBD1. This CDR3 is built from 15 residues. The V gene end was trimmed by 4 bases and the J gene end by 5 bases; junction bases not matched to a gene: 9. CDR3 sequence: CASSSQTGGGHEQYF. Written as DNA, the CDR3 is TGTGCCAGCAGTTCACAAACAGGGGGCGGACACGAGCAGTACTTC.